Following are 14 T cell receptor beta chains from one sample sequenced in a study of blood T cells in healthy people across ages. Then a second PCR, running roughly 6 to 12 cycles, was carried out with a sample-barcoded 5' primer and a J-beta primer mix. TCRdb processed the 5' RACE reads anew with MiXCR; each CDR3 protein has one entry. The sample holds around 1.5 million distinct CDR3 sequences, roughly a third seen once. The sequenced sample was blood. Receptor source: a young woman in good health.

This chain links TRBV5-1 with TRBJ1-1; TRBD1 matches 11 bases. With 7 bases clipped from V and 7 bases from J, the junction kept 9 bases outside the gene matches. Germline values: CDR1 SGHRS, CDR2 YFSETQ. There are 14 residues in the CDR3. CDR3 sequence reads: CASSPGTGGIEAFF. As DNA, the CDR3 is TGCGCCAGCTCCCCCGGGACAGGGGGTATTGAAGCTTTCTTT. The whole variable domain, remainder taken from reference TRBV5-1 and TRBJ1-1, is KAGVTQTPRYLIKTRGQQVTLSCSPISGHRSVSWYQQTPGQGLQFLFEYFSETQRNKGNFPGRFSGRQFSNSRSEMNVSTLELGDSALYLCASSPGTGGIEAFFGQGTRLTVV.

This sequence joins TRBV11-2 and TRBJ2-1; 9 nucleotides agree with TRBD1. This CDR3 has 16 residues. Germline lookup yields CDR1 SGHAT and CDR2 FQNNGV. Germline trimming cut 0 bases from V and 4 bases from J; bases unmatched to any gene: 4. The CDR3, as DNA: TGTGCCAGCAGCTTAGAGGGACAGGGTCAGTACAATGAGCAGTTCTTC. Its translation is CASSLEGQGQYNEQFF. The full variable domain, its missing parts supplied by reference TRBV11-2 and TRBJ2-1, is EAGVAQSPRYKIIEKRQSVAFWCNPISGHATLYWYQQILGQGPKLLIQFQNNGVVDDSQLPKDRFSAERLKGVDSTLKIQPAKLEDSAVYLCASSLEGQGQYNEQFFGPGTRLTVL.

The table lists this clonotype with a few counts. The chain is built from TRBV6-5 and TRBJ2-3; no clear D. This CDR3 spans 15 amino acids. Germline loops: CDR1 MNHEY, CDR2 SVGAGI. Trimming cost V 5 bases and J 0 bases, with 12 bases left between them. The DNA for the CDR3 is TGTGCCAGCAGTAGACCTTATTCTAGCACAGATACGCAGTATTTT. Translation: CASSRPYSSTDTQYF.

The chain is built from TRBV5-4 and TRBJ1-1; D is possibly TRBD1 (5 bases). The V gene lost 1 base and the J gene lost 1 base, with 14 bases spanning the gap. The CDR3 runs to 16 residues. Germline V gene data show CDR1 as SGHNT and CDR2 as YYREEE (reference sequence). CDR3 DNA: TGTGCCAGCAGCTTGTGGCACAAGGGGAAGAACACTGAAGCTTTCTTT. It codes for CASSLWHKGKNTEAFF.

This clonotype occurred many times. The chain employs TRBV10-3 and TRBJ2-7; D remains ambiguous. CDR3 length equals 13 residues. The V end was cut by 3 bases, the J end by 1 base, with 7 bases between. Germline assignment: CDR1 ENHRY and CDR2 SYGVKD. The CDR3 is CAISERDSYEQYF. Written as DNA, the CDR3 is TGTGCCATCAGTGAAAGGGATTCCTACGAGCAGTACTTC.

The DNA for the CDR3 is TGCGCCAGCAGCCAAGCGTCTAGCGGGAGTCGGGATACGCAGTATTTT. It encodes CASSQASSGSRDTQYF. The chain links TRBV4-1 to TRBJ2-3, with 10 nucleotides matching TRBD2. Germline V gene lookup returns CDR1 MGHRA and CDR2 YSYEKL. The CDR3 consists of 16 residues. V was clipped by 1 base and J by 6 bases; unmatched bases: 7.

V gene TRBV5-1 combines with J gene TRBJ2-3; D unclear. The V and J ends lost 4 bases and 1 base respectively, with 10 bases between them. Looked up from germline, CDR1 is SGHRS and CDR2 is YFSETQ. The CDR3 length is 14 residues. CDR3 in amino acids: CASSVSPGTDTQYF. DNA for the CDR3: TGCGCCAGCAGCGTATCTCCAGGCACAGATACGCAGTATTTT.

V and J are TRBV20-1 and TRBJ2-1; the match to TRBD2 covers 13 bases. The CDR3 sequence is 17 residues long. V was clipped by 3 bases and J by 7 bases; unmatched bases: 12. Germline CDR1 reads DFQATT; CDR2 reads SNEGSKA (reference sequence). The CDR3 here is CSARGSGLAGSGNEQFF. The CDR3 nucleotides are TGCAGTGCTAGGGGGTCGGGACTAGCGGGAAGTGGGAATGAGCAGTTCTTC.

The sample holds a few counts of this clonotype. The J gene is TRBJ1-1, the V gene TRBV20-1, with TRBD1 identical over 7 bases. Germline V gives CDR1 DFQATT, CDR2 SNEGSKA (reference sequence). V shed 5 bases, J shed 6 bases, and the junction held 15 bases outside the gene matches. The CDR3 loop spans 15 amino acids. The CDR3 DNA reads as TGCAGTGCTTCTGGACAGGCGATCTCAAGGCCTGAAGCTTTCTTT. Its translation is CSASGQAISRPEAFF.

This sequence joins TRBV27 and TRBJ2-1, with 11 bases aligning to TRBD1. This CDR3 has 14 amino acids. The ends lost 8 bases at V and 4 bases at J; junction bases unmatched: 4. Germline CDR1 is MNHEY and CDR2 is SMNVEV (reference sequence). The CDR3 sequence is CASGGDRGYNEQFF. CDR3 bases: TGTGCCAGCGGGGGGGACAGGGGGTACAATGAGCAGTTCTTC.

The rearrangement joins TRBV21-1 to TRBJ1-1. TRBV21-1 is given as a pseudogene. This CDR3 has 13 residues. This CDR3 is CASSKAGHPEAFF. CDR3 sequence (DNA): TGTGCCAGCAGCAAGGCCGGGCACCCTGAAGCTTTCTTT.

This chain joins TRBV7-2 and TRBJ2-3; 9 positions match TRBD2. CDR1 and CDR2 (germline): SGHTA, FQGNSA. J was trimmed by 6 bases and V by 6 bases; bases with no gene match: 10. The CDR3 loop spans 15 amino acids. The CDR3 region has the DNA TGTGCCAGCAGGACGGGGGGACTAGCTTCGGATACGCAGTATTTT. It specifies CASRTGGLASDTQYF. Filled out from reference TRBV7-2 and TRBJ2-3, the complete variable domain reads GAGVSQSPSNKVTEKGKDVELRCDPISGHTALYWYRQSLGQGLEFLIYFQGNSAPDKSGLPSDRFSAERTGGSVSTLTIQRTQQEDSAVYLCASRTGGLASDTQYFGPGTRLTVL.

This clonotype was detected a few times. The chain couples TRBV6-5 to TRBJ2-5, with no clear D. This CDR3 spans 13 amino acids. Germline assignment: CDR1 MNHEY and CDR2 SVGAGI. Between the trimmed V and J ends, which lost 5 bases and 4 bases, there was a span of 11 bases. Written as DNA, the CDR3 is TGTGCCAGCAGTACGGACGCCAGAGAGACCCAGTACTTC. Its protein product is CASSTDARETQYF.

This clonotype was seen more than once but under ten times. In DNA form, the CDR3 reads TGCAGCGTTTCCTCTACTAGGGGCTACACCTTC. This sequence encodes CSVSSTRGYTF. The chain links TRBV29-1 to TRBJ1-2; D remains unclear. CDR3 length: 11 amino acids. Germline lookup yields CDR1 SQVTM and CDR2 ANQGSEA. V was trimmed by 5 bases and J by 8 bases, leaving 12 bases between them.